The sequence of this TCR beta chain was determined in a study of blood T cell repertoires in COVID-19. The V and J ends lost 5 bases and 5 bases respectively, with 8 bases between them. CDR1 is KGHDR and CDR2 is SFDVKD in the germline V gene. This CDR3 region has 12 residues. Assay: immunoSEQ multiplex PCR; the TCRdb copy retains only in-frame clones and omits some. Among around 25,000 clones, around 90% were seen once, and the ten largest hold around 20%. In the case of this clone: This sample includes further DNA sequences coding for the same CDR3.

This TCR was recovered from a man between 65 and 85 years old in a cohort sampled during active COVID-19. The material sequenced was peripheral blood. This chain links TRBV24-1 with TRBJ2-5, with a possible D match to TRBD1 (5 bases). The CDR3 loop reads CATSVGAETQYF. In nucleotides, the CDR3 is TGTGCCACCAGTGTTGGGGCCGAGACCCAGTACTTC.